Listed here are 11 T cell receptor beta chains from one sample, sequenced in a study of CD8 T cells in ankylosing spondylitis. TCRdb itself ran the 5' RACE reads through MiXCR, one entry per CDR3 protein. The sample gives more than 150,000 distinct CDR3 sequences, over 10% of which show up once; 9.5% to 11% is in the top ten. What was sequenced was blood, either unsorted or a sorted T cell fraction (not recorded which). These receptors were obtained from a female donor with ankylosing spondylitis or in good health (not recorded which).

This clonotype has just a few counts. The rearrangement uses TRBV12-3 or TRBV12-4 and TRBJ1-6, with TRBD1 as a possible D gene (5 bases). V was shortened by 5 bases and J by 9 bases, with 17 bases between the two germline ends. This CDR3 has 15 amino acids. The CDR3 DNA follows: TGTGCCAGCAGTCCCAGGGACCCTGGGAGTTCACCCCTCCACTTT. Translated, it gives CASSPRDPGSSPLHF.

In this sample, this clonotype turned up many times. The chain combines TRBV20-1 with TRBJ2-2; possible D gene TRBD2, 7 bases. V was clipped by 3 bases and J by 3 bases, with 14 bases between them. Germline CDR1 DFQATT, CDR2 SNEGSKA (reference sequence). The CDR3 consists of 15 residues. In DNA, the CDR3 is TGCAGTGCTAGGAGGGGGGGGCGCGACACCGGGGAGCTGTTTTTT. Amino acid sequence: CSARRGGRDTGELFF.

This clonotype was seen more than once but under ten times. J is TRBJ2-2 and V is TRBV5-1, with D perhaps TRBD2 (5 bases). Germline-derived CDR1 and CDR2 are SGHRS and YFSETQ. This CDR3 has 15 residues. V lost 2 bases and J lost 4, with 12 bases in between. CDR3 protein: CASSFEGRVTGELFF. In DNA, the CDR3 is TGCGCCAGCAGCTTCGAGGGAAGGGTCACCGGGGAGCTGTTTTTT.

The rearrangement uses TRBV5-1 and TRBJ2-7; D remains unclear. Germline CDR1 and CDR2: SGHRS and YFSETQ. This CDR3 spans 15 amino acids. The ends were cut back, 3 bases at V and 6 bases at J, with 19 bases in the middle. Here the CDR3 reads CASSSLQTGSGEQYF. DNA of the CDR3: TGCGCCAGCAGCTCGCTACAGACTGGTTCCGGCGAGCAGTACTTC.

This clonotype was seen many times. As DNA, the CDR3 is TGCAGTGCCTGGACAGGATCCTTAAACACTGAAGCTTTCTTT. Translating gives CSAWTGSLNTEAFF. The chain combines TRBV20-1 with TRBJ1-1, with 7 bases that match TRBD1. Losses at the gene ends were 6 bases for V and 2 bases for J; bases not matched to a gene: 9. The CDR3 covers 14 residues. Germline V gene lookup returns CDR1 DFQATT and CDR2 SNEGSKA (reference sequence).

This clonotype was seen at least ten times. This chain uses TRBV24-1 with TRBJ2-3; D gene ambiguous. Deletions cut 0 bases from V and 5 bases from J, with 5 bases between. In germline, CDR1 is KGHDR, CDR2 SFDVKD. CDR3 size: 13 residues. CDR3 protein: CATSDLAEDTQYF. The CDR3 DNA reads TGTGCCACCAGTGATTTGGCGGAAGATACGCAGTATTTT.

As concerns this clonotype: One end of the junction fails to match germline, which may point to a read error. The chain has TRBV7-2 and TRBJ1-5; D may be TRBD1 (6 bases). Germline V lookup: CDR1 SGHTA, CDR2 FQGNSA. CDR3 length equals 15 residues. The CDR3: CAGSLGGVSNQPQHF. CDR3 sequence (DNA): TGTGCCGGCAGCTTAGGGGGAGTTAGCAATCAGCCCCAGCATTTT.

Comments on this clonotype: A read error may explain this, as a much larger clone is one base away. This rearrangement joins TRBV3-1 to TRBJ2-1; 7 bases line up with TRBD2. V was pared by 3 bases and J by 0 bases, with 5 bases of the junction left unmatched. The CDR3 has 16 amino acids. In germline, CDR1 is LGHDT, CDR2 YNNKEL (reference sequence). Here the CDR3 reads CASSQSSGYSYNEQFF. The CDR3 DNA reads as TGTGCCAGCAGCCAGAGTAGCGGGTACTCCTACAATGAGCAGTTCTTC.

This clonotype was seen at least ten times. This chain links TRBV29-1 with TRBJ2-1, with D possibly TRBD2 on 5 matching bases. Germline assignment: CDR1 SQVTM and CDR2 ANQGSEA. This CDR3 is built from 17 residues. V lost 2 bases, J lost 8 bases, and 25 bases lay in between. CDR3 in DNA: TGCAGCGTTGAACCGGGAAGGGAACCATTCATCGAGCATGAGCAGTTCTTC. It codes for CSVEPGREPFIEHEQFF.

To note about this clonotype: A much larger clone is a single base away; this may be a read error. The gene calls are TRBV20-1 and TRBJ1-1; D ambiguous. Germline CDR1 and CDR2: DFQATT and SNEGSKA (reference sequence). This CDR3 region has 12 residues. V lost 8 bases to trimming and J lost 0 bases, with 10 bases between them. The CDR3 DNA follows: TGCAGTTGCTCACAGCTGAACACTGAAGCTTTCTTT. Protein product: CSCSQLNTEAFF.

This clonotype was seen ten or more times. The chain carries TRBV12-3 or TRBV12-4 and TRBJ1-1; tentative D call: TRBD1 (5 bases). CDR3 length equals 15 residues. V gave up 6 bases and J gave up 4 bases, with 18 bases separating them. The CDR3 DNA follows: TGTGCCAGCAGCGCCTCCCTGGGGCTTGTCACTGAAGCTTTCTTT. Residues: CASSASLGLVTEAFF.